Sequencing of this TCR beta chain was carried out in a study of shared clonotypes between healthy human individuals. Overall study: Three plates were used per donor for CD4 naive, three for CD4 memory, two for CD8 naive and one for CD8 memory. Study conclusions and caveats: The sole specimen, blood, was sampled, and tissue repertoires likely differ. Some naive CD4 clonotypes, approximately 4.5%, turned up in common across four donors.

On this clone itself: The antigen is not known.

Using immunoSEQ multiplex PCR, the repertoire was profiled, and TCRdb retains in-frame clones only, with some absent. The table includes over 400,000 clones, 95% to 97% detected once. Trimming pared 7 bases from V and 4 bases from J, leaving 10 bases between. The CDR3 has 11 residues. Per germline, CDR1 SQVTM and CDR2 ANQGSEA. The receptor's source is a woman under 40 in good health. The rearrangement uses TRBV29-1 and TRBJ1-2, with D perhaps TRBD1 (5 bases). The source material was naive CD4+ T cells sorted from blood. The subset here: CD45RA+ positively selected. The DNA for the CDR3 is TGCAGCGCTTCGGACATCTATGGCTACACCTTC. Translation: CSASDIYGYTF.